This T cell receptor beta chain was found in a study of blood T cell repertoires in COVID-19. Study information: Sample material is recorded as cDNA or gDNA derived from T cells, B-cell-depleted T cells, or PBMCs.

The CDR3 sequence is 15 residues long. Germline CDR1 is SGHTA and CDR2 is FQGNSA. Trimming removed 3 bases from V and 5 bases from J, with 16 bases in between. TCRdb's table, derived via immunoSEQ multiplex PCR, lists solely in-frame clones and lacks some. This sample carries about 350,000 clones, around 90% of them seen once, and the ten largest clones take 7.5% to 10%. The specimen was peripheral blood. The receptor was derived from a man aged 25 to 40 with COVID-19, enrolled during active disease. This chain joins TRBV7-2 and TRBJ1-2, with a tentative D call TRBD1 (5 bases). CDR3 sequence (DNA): TGTGCCAGCAGCTTCGGGGGAACCTCGATTTATGGCTACACCTTC. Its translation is CASSFGGTSIYGYTF.